This record concerns one T cell receptor beta chain sequence. Libraries were prepared by immunoSEQ multiplex PCR; TCRdb keeps only in-frame clonotypes and omits some of them. This table has 25,000 to 30,000 clones, more than 65% appearing once. The entry originates in a study of OX40 agonist ivuxolimab in advanced cancers. The input for sequencing was CD4+ or CD8+ T cells sorted from blood, taken in a trial of the OX40 agonist ivuxolimab. This receptor was obtained from an adult with an advanced solid tumor such as melanoma, head and neck, liver or kidney cancer.

The CDR3 DNA sequence: TGTGCCAGCAGTACACAGGGGGGCAATCAGCCCCAGCATTTT. It translates to CASSTQGGNQPQHF. This rearrangement joins TRBV6-5 to TRBJ1-5; 8 positions agree with TRBD1. This CDR3 is built from 14 residues. V lost 5 bases to trimming and J lost 2 bases; unmatched junction nucleotides: 2. The germline CDR1 and CDR2 sequences are MNHEY and SVGAGI.